This is a list of T cell receptor beta chains from one sample in a study of blood T cell repertoires in COVID-19. Assay: immunoSEQ multiplex PCR; the TCRdb copy retains only in-frame clones and omits some. This sample has approximately 170,000 clones, with roughly 84% found just once. The sequencing input was peripheral blood. The origin of the receptors is a woman of 80 years or more with active or convalescent COVID-19. The CDR3 runs from the conserved cysteine through the conserved F or W. A D gene is named only where the DNA matches it firmly. Size values are once, few and many counts, or a class for expanded clones, and some rows have none.

>TRBJ2-3|13|NA|TRBV12-5|TRBD1
CASGDRVGDTQYF
TGTGCTAGTGGTGACAGGGTTGGAGATACGCAGTATTTT
>TRBJ2-7|18|NA|TRBV21-1|NA
CASSKPYRASGSSYEQYF
TGTGCCAGCAGCAAACCATATAGGGCTAGCGGGAGCTCCTACGAGCAGTACTTC
>TRBJ2-7|13|once|TRBV29-1|NA
CSVERGRGYEQYF
TGCAGCGTTGAACGGGGGAGAGGGTACGAGCAGTACTTC
>TRBJ2-7|15|once|TRBV7-8|TRBD2
CASTPGGWGVYEQYF
TGTGCCAGCACCCCGGGGGGGTGGGGCGTCTACGAGCAGTACTTC
>TRBJ2-7|17|NA|TRBV11-2|TRBD2
CASSSRWGTSGNYEQYF
TGTGCCAGCAGCTCCCGATGGGGGACTAGCGGGAACTACGAGCAGTACTTC
>TRBJ2-7|15|NA|TRBV7-9|TRBD1
CASSAGTGAEYEQYF
TGTGCCAGCAGCGCAGGGACAGGGGCCGAATACGAGCAGTACTTC
>TRBJ1-1|13|NA|TRBV5-1|NA
CASSLGSRAEAFF
TGCGCCAGCAGCTTGGGTTCGAGAGCTGAAGCTTTCTTT
>TRBJ2-2|14|NA|TRBV7-3|NA
CASSSGLNTGELFF
TGTGCCAGCAGCTCTGGACTGAACACCGGGGAGCTGTTTTTT
>TRBJ2-7|15|NA|TRBV18|TRBD2
CASSTSGSARYEQYF
TGTGCCAGCTCAACTAGCGGGAGCGCCAGGTACGAGCAGTACTTC
>TRBJ1-5|13|NA|TRBV6-5|NA
CATGRASNQPQHF
TGTGCCACGGGCAGGGCTAGCAATCAGCCCCAGCATTTT
>TRBJ2-2|17|once|TRBV14|TRBD1
CASSQDYPGGPGGELFF
TGTGCCAGCAGCCAAGATTACCCAGGGGGCCCTGGCGGGGAGCTGTTTTTT
>TRBJ1-3|13|NA|TRBV3-1/TRBV3-2|NA
CASSQDKGNTIYF
TGTGCCAGCAGCCAAGATAAAGGAAACACCATATATTTT
>TRBJ2-3|15|NA|TRBV5-5|TRBD2
CASSSGLLGADTQYF
TGTGCCAGCAGCTCGGGACTACTCGGGGCAGATACGCAGTATTTT
>TRBJ1-6|16|NA|TRBV9|TRBD1
CASSPWNRGGNSPLHF
TGTGCCAGCAGCCCCTGGAACAGGGGCGGAAATTCACCCCTCCACTTT
>TRBJ1-1|17|NA|TRBV5-5|NA
CASSRNIGEGSSTEAFF
TGTGCCAGCAGCCGCAATATTGGGGAGGGGTCGAGCACTGAAGCTTTCTTT
>TRBJ2-7|13|NA|TRBV10-2|NA
CASGKGNLDEQYF
TGCGCCAGCGGAAAGGGGAATCTGGACGAGCAGTACTTC
>TRBJ2-3|13|NA|TRBV25-1|NA
CASSEGGTDTQYF
TGTGCCAGCAGCGAGGGGGGCACAGATACGCAGTATTTT
>TRBJ2-2|14|NA|TRBV5-1|TRBD1
CASSTDRGTGELFF
TGCGCCAGCAGCACGGACAGGGGGACCGGGGAGCTGTTTTTT
>TRBJ1-1|14|NA|TRBV5-4|NA
CASSLPLGEAEAFF
TGTGCCAGCAGCTTGCCCCTTGGGGAGGCTGAAGCTTTCTTT
>TRBJ2-5|15|NA|TRBV30|TRBD2
CAWALAGVPQETQYF
TGTGCGTGGGCCCTAGCGGGAGTTCCCCAAGAGACCCAGTACTTC
>TRBJ2-7|17|NA|TRBV3-1/TRBV3-2|TRBD1
CASSLETGTDFLDEQYF
TGTGCCAGCAGCCTAGAAACCGGGACAGATTTCCTCGACGAGCAGTACTTC
>TRBJ1-1|20|NA|TRBV30|NA
CAWSRGAALNSQGVNTEAFF
TGTGCCTGGAGTCGCGGAGCTGCCCTAAATTCGCAAGGCGTGAACACTGAAGCTTTCTTT
>TRBJ2-2|15|once|TRBV28|NA
CASSLFRSLGGELFF
TGTGCCAGCAGTTTATTCCGGTCCCTCGGCGGGGAGCTGTTTTTT
>TRBJ2-2|16|NA|TRBV19|NA
CASSVWRGSNTGELFF
TGTGCCAGTAGTGTCTGGCGGGGATCGAACACCGGGGAGCTGTTTTTT
>TRBJ1-5|16|NA|TRBV4-1|TRBD1
CASSQLQGGAGQPQHF
TGCGCCAGCAGCCAACTGCAAGGGGGCGCGGGCCAGCCCCAGCATTTT
>TRBJ1-6|13|NA|TRBV2|NA
CASSHEEDSPLHF
TGTGCCAGCAGCCACGAGGAGGATTCACCCCTCCACTTT
>TRBJ1-6|13|few|TRBV15|NA
CATTQRGNSPLHF
TGTGCCACCACACAAAGGGGGAATTCACCCCTCCACTTT
>TRBJ1-3|14|NA|TRBV6-6|NA
CASRFLDRGNTIYF
TGTGCCAGCAGATTCTTGGACAGAGGAAACACCATATATTTT
>TRBJ2-1|16|NA|TRBV4-2|NA
CASSQADSGPYNEQFF
TGTGCCAGCAGCCAAGCAGACAGTGGTCCCTACAATGAGCAGTTCTTC
>TRBJ2-7|11|NA|TRBV29-1|NA
CSVEGGDEQYF
TGCAGCGTTGAAGGGGGGGACGAGCAGTACTTC
>TRBJ1-2|13|NA|TRBV5-1|NA
CASSSKTAYGYTF
TGCGCCAGCAGCTCGAAAACTGCATATGGCTACACCTTC
>TRBJ1-2|16|NA|TRBV10-3|NA
CAISESIVSAGYGYTF
TGTGCCATCAGTGAGTCGATAGTGTCGGCGGGGTATGGCTACACCTTC
>TRBJ1-6|18|NA|TRBV7-9|TRBD1
CASIRTGYSGRDNSPLHF
TGTGCCAGCATCCGGACAGGGTATTCTGGCAGGGATAATTCACCCCTCCACTTT
>TRBJ2-4|17|NA|TRBV10-1|TRBD1
CASSLVGDRGSSSIQYF
TGCGCCAGCAGTCTGGTTGGAGACAGGGGTTCGTCGAGCATTCAGTACTTC
>TRBJ2-1|13|once|TRBV5-1|NA
CASSLVAVNEQFF
TGCGCCAGCAGCTTGGTGGCCGTCAATGAGCAGTTCTTC
>TRBJ1-5|14|NA|TRBV19|TRBD1
CASSIRDSNQPQHF
TGTGCCAGTAGTATCCGGGACAGTAATCAGCCCCAGCATTTT
>TRBJ2-1|12|NA|TRBV27|NA
CASSLFRGEQFF
TGTGCCAGCAGTTTATTCCGGGGTGAGCAGTTCTTC
>TRBJ1-5|13|NA|TRBV12-3/TRBV12-4|NA
CASSFSIRQPQHF
TGTGCCAGCAGTTTTAGCATCCGCCAGCCCCAGCATTTT
>TRBJ1-1|14|NA|TRBV6-4|TRBD1
CASSVDRGGTEAFF
TGTGCCAGCAGTGTCGACAGGGGTGGCACTGAAGCTTTCTTT
>TRBJ2-1|11|NA|TRBV24-1|NA
CATSSGYEQFF
TGTGCCACCAGTTCCGGTTATGAGCAGTTCTTC
>TRBJ2-3|16|NA|TRBV5-4|NA
CASSSGRSHSTDTQYF
TGTGCCAGCAGCTCCGGTAGATCCCATAGCACAGATACGCAGTATTTT
>TRBJ1-3|16|NA|TRBV25-1|TRBD1
CASSAQWGQGTYTIYF
TGTGCCAGCAGTGCCCAATGGGGACAGGGAACATACACCATATATTTT
>TRBJ1-4|14|NA|TRBV28|TRBD1
CASSSSGTGEKLFF
TGTGCCAGCAGTTCATCCGGGACAGGAGAAAAACTGTTTTTT
>TRBJ2-7|13|few|TRBV6-6|NA
CASSYEAAREQYF
TGTGCCAGCAGTTACGAGGCAGCGCGGGAGCAGTACTTC
>TRBJ1-2|13|NA|TRBV28|NA
CASSFTGGRGYTF
TGTGCCAGCAGTTTTACGGGGGGCCGGGGCTACACCTTC
>TRBJ1-1|18|NA|TRBV18|NA
CASSPRRGQREPNTEAFF
TGTGCCAGCTCACCACGGCGGGGGCAGAGAGAGCCGAACACTGAAGCTTTCTTT
>TRBJ2-7|15|few|TRBV4-2|TRBD2
CASSQATSVSYEQYF
TGTGCCAGCAGCCAAGCCACTAGCGTCTCCTACGAGCAGTACTTC
>TRBJ2-1|16|NA|TRBV30|TRBD2
CAWRTAGTSGANEQFF
TGTGCCTGGAGGACCGCCGGGACTAGCGGGGCCAATGAGCAGTTCTTC
>TRBJ2-7|16|NA|TRBV12-5|NA
CASGLVTSTGPYEQYF
TGTGCTAGTGGTTTGGTTACTTCGACAGGCCCCTACGAGCAGTACTTC
>TRBJ1-3|16|NA|TRBV7-2|NA
CASSLAFRGSGNTIYF
TGTGCCAGCAGCTTAGCTTTCAGGGGTTCTGGAAACACCATATATTTT
>TRBJ1-1|15|NA|TRBV4-1|NA
CASSRLASLNTEAFF
TGCGCCAGCAGCCGCTTGGCATCCCTGAACACTGAAGCTTTCTTT